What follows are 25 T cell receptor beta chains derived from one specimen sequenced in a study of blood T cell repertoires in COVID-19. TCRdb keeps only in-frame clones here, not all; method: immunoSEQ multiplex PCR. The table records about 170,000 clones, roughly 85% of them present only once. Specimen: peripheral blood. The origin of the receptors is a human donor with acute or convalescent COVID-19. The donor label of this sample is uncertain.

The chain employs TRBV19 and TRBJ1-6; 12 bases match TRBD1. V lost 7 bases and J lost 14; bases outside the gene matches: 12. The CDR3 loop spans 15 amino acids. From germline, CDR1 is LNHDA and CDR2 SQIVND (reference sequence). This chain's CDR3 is CASTGTGGNLFTLHF. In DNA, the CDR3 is TGTGCCAGTACCGGGACAGGGGGCAACTTATTCACCCTCCACTTT. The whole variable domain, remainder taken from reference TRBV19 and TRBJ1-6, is DGGITQSPKYLFRKEGQNVTLSCEQNLNHDAMYWYRQDPGQGLRLIYYSQIVNDFQKGDIAEGYSVSREKKESFPLTVTSAQKNPTAFYLCASTGTGGNLFTLHFGNGTRLTVT.

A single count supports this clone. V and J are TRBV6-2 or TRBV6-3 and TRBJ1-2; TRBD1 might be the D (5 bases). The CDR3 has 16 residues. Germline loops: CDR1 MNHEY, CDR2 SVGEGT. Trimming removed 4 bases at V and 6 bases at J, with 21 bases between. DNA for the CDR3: TGTGCCAGCAGTTCGAGGCCAAACAGGAACACGGATGGCTACACCTTC. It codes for CASSSRPNRNTDGYTF.

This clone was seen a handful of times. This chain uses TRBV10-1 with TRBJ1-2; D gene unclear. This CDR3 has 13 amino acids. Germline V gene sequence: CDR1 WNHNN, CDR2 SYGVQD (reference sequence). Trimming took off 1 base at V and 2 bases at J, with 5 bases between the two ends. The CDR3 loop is CASSEWRNYGYTF. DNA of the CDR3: TGCGCCAGCAGTGAGTGGCGGAACTATGGCTACACCTTC.

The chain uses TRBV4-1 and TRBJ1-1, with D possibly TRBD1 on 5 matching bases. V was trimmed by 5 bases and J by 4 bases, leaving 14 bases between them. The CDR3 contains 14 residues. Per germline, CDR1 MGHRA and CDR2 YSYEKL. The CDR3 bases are TGCGCCAGCAGCTCAATGGGGGGACGCACTGAAGCTTTCTTT. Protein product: CASSSMGGRTEAFF.

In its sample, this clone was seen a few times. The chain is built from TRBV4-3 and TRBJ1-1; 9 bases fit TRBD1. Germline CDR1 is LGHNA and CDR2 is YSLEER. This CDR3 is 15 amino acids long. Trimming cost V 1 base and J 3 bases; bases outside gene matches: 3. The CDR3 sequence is CASSQGDREDTEAFF. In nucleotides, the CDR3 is TGCGCCAGCAGCCAAGGGGACAGGGAGGACACTGAAGCTTTCTTT.

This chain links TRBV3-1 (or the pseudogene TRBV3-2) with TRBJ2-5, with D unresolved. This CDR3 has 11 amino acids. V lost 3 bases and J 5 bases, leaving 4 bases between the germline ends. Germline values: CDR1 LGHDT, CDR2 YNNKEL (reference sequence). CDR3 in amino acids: CASSQRETQYF. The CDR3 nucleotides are TGTGCCAGCAGCCAGCGCGAGACCCAGTACTTC.

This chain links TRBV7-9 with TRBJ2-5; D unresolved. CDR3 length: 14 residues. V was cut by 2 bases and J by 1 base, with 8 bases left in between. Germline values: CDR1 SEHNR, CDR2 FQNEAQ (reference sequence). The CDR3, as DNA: TGTGCCAGCAGCTTACAGGTTTTCCAAGAGACCCAGTACTTC. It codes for CASSLQVFQETQYF.

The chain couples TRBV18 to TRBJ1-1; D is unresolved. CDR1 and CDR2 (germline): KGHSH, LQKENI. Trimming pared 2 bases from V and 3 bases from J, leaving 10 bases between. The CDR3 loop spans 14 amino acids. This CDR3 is CASSPKATDTEAFF. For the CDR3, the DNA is TGTGCCAGCTCACCAAAGGCCACAGACACTGAAGCTTTCTTT.

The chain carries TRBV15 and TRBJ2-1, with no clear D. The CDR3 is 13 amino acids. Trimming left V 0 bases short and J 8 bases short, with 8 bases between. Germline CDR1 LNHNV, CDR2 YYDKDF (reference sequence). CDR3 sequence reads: CATSRDWRHEQFF. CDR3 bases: TGTGCCACCAGCAGAGATTGGAGACATGAGCAGTTCTTC.

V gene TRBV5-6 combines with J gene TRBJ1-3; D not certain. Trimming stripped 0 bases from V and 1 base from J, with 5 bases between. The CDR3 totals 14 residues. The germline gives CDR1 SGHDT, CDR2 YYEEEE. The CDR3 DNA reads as TGTGCCAGCAGCTTGGGGAGGTCTGGAAACACCATATATTTT. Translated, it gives CASSLGRSGNTIYF.

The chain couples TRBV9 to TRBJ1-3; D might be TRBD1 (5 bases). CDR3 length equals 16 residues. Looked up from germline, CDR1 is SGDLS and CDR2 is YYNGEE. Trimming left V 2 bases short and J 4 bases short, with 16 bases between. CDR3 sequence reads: CASSVSSGHPGNTIYF. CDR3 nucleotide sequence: TGTGCCAGCAGCGTTAGTTCAGGACATCCCGGAAACACCATATATTTT.

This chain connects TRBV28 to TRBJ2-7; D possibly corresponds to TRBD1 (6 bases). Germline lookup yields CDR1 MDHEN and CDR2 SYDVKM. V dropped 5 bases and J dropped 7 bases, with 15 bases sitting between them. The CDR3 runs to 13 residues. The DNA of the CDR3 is TGTGCCAGCAGTAAACCAGGGGTGGGGGAGCAGTACTTC. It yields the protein CASSKPGVGEQYF.

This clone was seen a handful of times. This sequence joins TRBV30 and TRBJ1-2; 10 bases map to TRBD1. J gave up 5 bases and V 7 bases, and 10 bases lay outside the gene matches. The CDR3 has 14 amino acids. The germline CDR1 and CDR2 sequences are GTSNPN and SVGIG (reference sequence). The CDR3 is CALYRDRGGYGYTF. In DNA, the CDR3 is TGTGCCTTGTACCGGGACAGGGGTGGTTATGGCTACACCTTC.

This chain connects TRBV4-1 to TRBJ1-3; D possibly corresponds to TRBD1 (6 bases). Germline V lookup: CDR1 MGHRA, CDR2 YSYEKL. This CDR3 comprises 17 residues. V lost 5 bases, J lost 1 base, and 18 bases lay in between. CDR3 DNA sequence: TGCGCCAGCAGCGCAAGATCTGGAGGACAGTCTGGAAACACCATATATTTT. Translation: CASSARSGGQSGNTIYF.

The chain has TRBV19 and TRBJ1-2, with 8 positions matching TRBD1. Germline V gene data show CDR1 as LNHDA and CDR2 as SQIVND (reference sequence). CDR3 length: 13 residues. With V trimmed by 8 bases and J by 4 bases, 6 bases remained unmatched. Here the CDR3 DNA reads TGTGCCAGTCGTTGGACAGGGTCCTATGGCTACACCTTC. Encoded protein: CASRWTGSYGYTF.

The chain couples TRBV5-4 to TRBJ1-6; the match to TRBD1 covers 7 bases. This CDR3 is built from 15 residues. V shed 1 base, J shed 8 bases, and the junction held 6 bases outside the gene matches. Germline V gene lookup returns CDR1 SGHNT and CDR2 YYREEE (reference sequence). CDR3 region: CASSLWSGGDSPLHF. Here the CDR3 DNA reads TGTGCCAGCAGCTTGTGGTCAGGGGGAGATTCACCCCTCCACTTT.

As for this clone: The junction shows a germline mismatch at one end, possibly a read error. The CDR3 here is CASSQGHLF. In DNA, the CDR3 is TGCGCCAGCAGCCAAGGACATCTCTTC. This chain joins TRBV4-3 and TRBJ2-1; D gene unclear. The CDR3 has 9 amino acids. The germline gives CDR1 LGHNA, CDR2 YSLEER.

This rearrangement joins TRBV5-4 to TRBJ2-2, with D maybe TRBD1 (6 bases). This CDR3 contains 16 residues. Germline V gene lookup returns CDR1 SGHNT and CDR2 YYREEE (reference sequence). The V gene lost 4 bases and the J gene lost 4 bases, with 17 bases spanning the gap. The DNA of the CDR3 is TGTGCCAGCAGCCCGAGAGGGGGACGGGGCACCGGGGAGCTGTTTTTT. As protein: CASSPRGGRGTGELFF.

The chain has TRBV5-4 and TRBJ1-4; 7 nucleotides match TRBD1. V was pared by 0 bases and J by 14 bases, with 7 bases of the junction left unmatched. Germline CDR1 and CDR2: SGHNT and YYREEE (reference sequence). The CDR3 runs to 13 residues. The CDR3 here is CASSLGGGGGLFF. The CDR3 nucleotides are TGTGCCAGCAGCTTGGGAGGGGGCGGAGGCCTGTTTTTT. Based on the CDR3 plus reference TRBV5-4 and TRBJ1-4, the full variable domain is ETGVTQSPTHLIKTRGQQVTLRCSSQSGHNTVSWYQQALGQGPQFIFQYYREEENGRGNFPPRFSGLQFPNYSSELNVNALELDDSALYLCASSLGGGGGLFFGSGTQLSVL.

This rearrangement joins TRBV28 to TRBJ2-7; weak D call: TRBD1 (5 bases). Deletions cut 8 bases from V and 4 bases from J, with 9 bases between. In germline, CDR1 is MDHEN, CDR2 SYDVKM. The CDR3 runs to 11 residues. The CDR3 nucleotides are TGTGCCAGCTATGGACAATACGAGCAGTACTTC. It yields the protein CASYGQYEQYF. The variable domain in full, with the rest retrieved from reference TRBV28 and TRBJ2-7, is DVKVTQSSRYLVKRTGEKVFLECVQDMDHENMFWYRQDPGLGLRLIYFSYDVKMKEKGDIPEGYSVSREKKERFSLILESASTNQTSMYLCASYGQYEQYFGPGTRLTVT.

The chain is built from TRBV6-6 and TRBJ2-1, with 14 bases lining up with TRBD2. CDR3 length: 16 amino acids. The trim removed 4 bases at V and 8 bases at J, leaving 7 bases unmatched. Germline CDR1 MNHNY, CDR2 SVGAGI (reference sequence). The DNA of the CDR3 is TGTGCCAGCAGTTCCATGACTAGCGGGGGGGTCTATGAGCAGTTCTTC. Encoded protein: CASSSMTSGGVYEQFF.

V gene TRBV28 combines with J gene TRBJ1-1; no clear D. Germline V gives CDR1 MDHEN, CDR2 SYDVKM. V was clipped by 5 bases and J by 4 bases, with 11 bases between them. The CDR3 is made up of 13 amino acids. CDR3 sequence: CASSAPPSTEAFF. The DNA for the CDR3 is TGTGCCAGCAGTGCGCCGCCGAGCACTGAAGCTTTCTTT.

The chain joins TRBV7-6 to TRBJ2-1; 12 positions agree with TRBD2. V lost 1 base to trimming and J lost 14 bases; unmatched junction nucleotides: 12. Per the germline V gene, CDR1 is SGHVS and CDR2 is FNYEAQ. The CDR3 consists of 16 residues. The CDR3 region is CASSLVASGGGRVEFF. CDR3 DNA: TGTGCCAGCAGCTTAGTTGCTAGCGGGGGGGGACGAGTAGAGTTCTTC.

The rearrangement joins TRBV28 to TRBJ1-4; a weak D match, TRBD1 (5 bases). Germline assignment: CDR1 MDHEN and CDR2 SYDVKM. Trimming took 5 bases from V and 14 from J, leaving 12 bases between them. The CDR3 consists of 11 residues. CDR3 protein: CASSLQGMLFF. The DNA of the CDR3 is TGTGCCAGCAGTCTCCAGGGAATGCTGTTTTTT.

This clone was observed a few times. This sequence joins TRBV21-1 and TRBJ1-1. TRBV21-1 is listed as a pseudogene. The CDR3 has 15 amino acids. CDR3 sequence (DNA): TGTGCCAGCAGCATAAGGCCCTCCCGAGGAACTGAAGCTTTCTTT. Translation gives CASSIRPSRGTEAFF.